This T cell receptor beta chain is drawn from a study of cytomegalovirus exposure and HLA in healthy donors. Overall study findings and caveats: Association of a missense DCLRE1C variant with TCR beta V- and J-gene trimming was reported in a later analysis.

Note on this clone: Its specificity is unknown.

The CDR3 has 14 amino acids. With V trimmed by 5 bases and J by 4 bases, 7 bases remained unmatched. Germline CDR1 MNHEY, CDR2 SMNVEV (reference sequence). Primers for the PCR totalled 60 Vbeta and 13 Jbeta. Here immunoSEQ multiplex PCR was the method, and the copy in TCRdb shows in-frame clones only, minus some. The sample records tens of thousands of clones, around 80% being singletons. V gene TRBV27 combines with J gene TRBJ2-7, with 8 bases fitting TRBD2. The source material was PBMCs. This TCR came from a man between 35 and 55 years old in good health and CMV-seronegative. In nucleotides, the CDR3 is TGTGCCAGCAGTCGCCAGAGCGGGGGTTACGAGCAGTACTTC. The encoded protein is CASSRQSGGYEQYF.